There are many counts of the clone carrying this T cell receptor (beta chain). The library was built for alpha chains, so this beta chain is an off-target read and its size means little. The CDR3 contains 13 residues. V shed 4 bases, J shed 6 bases, and the junction held 5 bases outside the gene matches. Germline CDR1 and CDR2: SGHNT and YYREEE (reference sequence). Carried by each TCR cDNA molecule was a unique molecular identifier. TCRdb re-called the 5' RACE reads with MiXCR, one entry per CDR3 protein. Of about 12,000 distinct CDR3 sequences listed, 5.5% to 7.5% are singletons. This sample stems from a study of spatial heterogeneity in lung cancer. The time point was: sample taken at primary tumor resection. The study sequenced unsorted whole RNA from tumor, nontumor lung or frozen PBMC. A total of around 67 untreated early-stage non-small cell lung cancer patients served as donors.

The V call is TRBV5-4, the J call TRBJ1-1; 8 positions match TRBD1. Sequenced material: normal lung tissue next to the tumor, taken at surgery. The origin of this receptor is a male donor with early-stage non-small cell lung cancer. DNA for the CDR3: TGTGCCAGCAGCAGGACAGGGACCTCTGAAGCTTTCTTT. Translation gives CASSRTGTSEAFF.